This T cell receptor beta chain was recorded in a study of T-cell reconstitution after alpha-beta-depleted transplantation in children. Points from the study as a whole: It was newly produced T cells that mostly accounted for T-cell counts and diversity one year after transplant. Expanded graft clones numbering several hundred reportedly gave rise to alpha-beta T cells about two months after transplant.

Comments on this clonotype: Its cognate antigen is unknown.

For TCRbeta, the library was prepared with unique molecular identifiers. TCRdb re-called the PCR reads through MiXCR, storing one row per CDR3 protein. This table has approximately 400,000 distinct CDR3 sequences, roughly 17% appearing once. Between the trimmed V and J ends, which lost 9 bases and 0 bases, there was a span of 15 bases. This CDR3 contains 14 residues. Germline values: CDR1 MNHNS, CDR2 SASEGT. The sequence derives from a boy under two years old who had a stem cell transplant for Wiskott-Aldrich syndrome, so the T cells may come from the graft donor. Sequences were derived from PBMCs, mostly from graft donor cells, sampled 360 days after TCRalphabeta/CD19-depleted stem cell transplant. The chain joins TRBV6-1 to TRBJ2-7; D might be TRBD1 or TRBD2, each matching 6 bases. In nucleotides, the CDR3 is TGTGCCAGTAAATTCAGGGGACTCTCCTACGAGCAGTACTTC. Residues: CASKFRGLSYEQYF.